The 11 T cell receptor beta chains in this list originate from one sample, sequenced in a study of beta chain features in type 1 diabetes. TCRB transcripts that were expressed got sequenced, as all of the isolated RNA had been reverse transcribed. TCRdb keeps only in-frame clones here, not all; method: immunoSEQ multiplex PCR. The sample lists about half a million clones; approximately 28% were seen once. The sample consisted of naive CD4+ T cells from blood. The receptors stem from a man between 18 and 35 years old in good health.

This clone was picked up a small number of times. This sequence joins TRBV7-9 and TRBJ2-5; D gene ambiguous. Between the trimmed V and J ends, which lost 0 bases and 1 base, there was a span of 6 bases. Per the germline V gene, CDR1 is SEHNR and CDR2 is FQNEAQ (reference sequence). CDR3 length: 14 residues. CDR3 amino acids: CASSLAGSQETQYF. In DNA form, the CDR3 reads TGTGCCAGCAGCTTAGCTGGCAGCCAAGAGACCCAGTACTTC. Full variable domain (remainder filled in from reference TRBV7-9 and TRBJ2-5): DTGVSQNPRHKITKRGQNVTFRCDPISEHNRLYWYRQTLGQGPEFLTYFQNEAQLEKSRLLSDRFSAERPKGSFSTLEIQRTEQGDSAMYLCASSLAGSQETQYFGPGTRLLVL.

Comments on this clone: The junction and the germline gene differ at one end; a read error may be behind it. The chain is built from TRBV19 and TRBJ2-3; D perhaps matches TRBD1 (5 bases). CDR1 is LNHDA, CDR2 SQIVND, per germline (reference sequence). This CDR3 region has 11 residues. CDR3 region: CSSGSTDTQYF. The CDR3 DNA reads TGCTCCTCAGGGAGCACAGATACGCAGTATTTT.

This clone turned up a few times. This sequence joins TRBV4-1 and TRBJ2-5; the match to TRBD2 covers 9 bases. Germline V gives CDR1 MGHRA, CDR2 YSYEKL. With 3 bases clipped from V and 5 bases from J, the junction kept 1 base outside the gene matches. The CDR3 runs to 13 residues. Here the CDR3 reads CASSQREGETQYF. The CDR3 region has the DNA TGCGCCAGCAGCCAGCGGGAGGGGGAGACCCAGTACTTC.

The V and J genes are TRBV15 and TRBJ1-4, with a possible D match to TRBD1 (6 bases). Germline V gene data show CDR1 as LNHNV and CDR2 as YYDKDF (reference sequence). The CDR3 runs 14 residues. V was clipped by 0 bases and J by 8 bases, with 10 bases between them. In DNA, the CDR3 is TGTGCCACCAGCAGAGATCCAGGGGACGAAAAACTGTTTTTT. This encodes CATSRDPGDEKLFF.

The rearrangement uses TRBV7-2 and TRBJ2-7; no reliable D call. The germline gives CDR1 SGHTA, CDR2 FQGNSA. The CDR3 sequence is 12 residues long. Trimming pared 5 bases from V and 6 bases from J, leaving 11 bases between. The CDR3 here is CASSPRTGEQYF. As DNA, the CDR3 is TGTGCCAGCAGCCCCCGTACGGGCGAGCAGTACTTC.

This clone showed up just a few times. V usage is TRBV5-1 and J usage is TRBJ2-5, with 8 bases that match TRBD2. The V gene end was trimmed by 0 bases and the J gene end by 4 bases; junction bases not matched to a gene: 5. The CDR3 length is 15 residues. Germline V gives CDR1 SGHRS, CDR2 YFSETQ. CDR3 protein: CASSLDWSGRETQYF. In DNA form, the CDR3 reads TGCGCCAGCAGCTTGGACTGGAGCGGGAGAGAGACCCAGTACTTC.

The CDR3 DNA reads TGCAGCCACTCAGGGGCAATCGGCGGGGAGCTGTTTTTT. It specifies CSHSGAIGGELFF. The chain has TRBV29-1 and TRBJ2-2, with D perhaps TRBD1 (6 bases). Germline loops: CDR1 SQVTM, CDR2 ANQGSEA. V shed 8 bases and J shed 7 bases, with 17 bases lying between them. This CDR3 region has 13 residues.

This chain links TRBV18 with TRBJ2-6; possible D gene TRBD1, 5 bases. Germline CDR1 is KGHSH and CDR2 is LQKENI. The CDR3 contains 19 residues. The V end was cut by 3 bases, the J end by 1 base, with 19 bases between. The CDR3 nucleotides read TGTGCCAGCTCACCCGTCGGAACAGGACCTAGTTCTGGGGCCAACGTCCTGACTTTC. Amino acids: CASSPVGTGPSSGANVLTF.

The J gene is TRBJ2-5, the V gene TRBV9; TRBD2 aligns across 7 bases. Trimming removed 0 bases from V and 2 bases from J; junction bases left unmatched: 7. This CDR3 has 16 amino acids. CDR1 is SGDLS, CDR2 YYNGEE, per germline. CDR3 region: CASSVGVAGAQETQYF. DNA of the CDR3: TGTGCCAGCAGCGTAGGCGTAGCGGGTGCACAAGAGACCCAGTACTTC.

The chain has TRBV5-4 and TRBJ2-5; D gene unclear. V was shortened by 1 base and J by 2 bases, with 9 bases between the two germline ends. The germline V gene encodes CDR1 SGHNT and CDR2 YYREEE (reference sequence). There are 14 residues in the CDR3. CDR3 coding DNA: TGTGCCAGCAGCTTGCCTCGGCAGCAAGAGACCCAGTACTTC. Translating gives CASSLPRQQETQYF.

As for this clone: Within the sample, other DNA sequences also encode this same CDR3. This sequence joins TRBV10-3 and TRBJ1-2; D remains ambiguous. CDR1 and CDR2 from the germline V gene are ENHRY and SYGVKD. V was cut by 0 bases and J by 0 bases, with 2 bases left in between. The CDR3 length is 13 residues. DNA of the CDR3: TGTGCCATCAGTGAGTCGTCTAACTATGGCTACACCTTC. Translating it yields CAISESSNYGYTF.